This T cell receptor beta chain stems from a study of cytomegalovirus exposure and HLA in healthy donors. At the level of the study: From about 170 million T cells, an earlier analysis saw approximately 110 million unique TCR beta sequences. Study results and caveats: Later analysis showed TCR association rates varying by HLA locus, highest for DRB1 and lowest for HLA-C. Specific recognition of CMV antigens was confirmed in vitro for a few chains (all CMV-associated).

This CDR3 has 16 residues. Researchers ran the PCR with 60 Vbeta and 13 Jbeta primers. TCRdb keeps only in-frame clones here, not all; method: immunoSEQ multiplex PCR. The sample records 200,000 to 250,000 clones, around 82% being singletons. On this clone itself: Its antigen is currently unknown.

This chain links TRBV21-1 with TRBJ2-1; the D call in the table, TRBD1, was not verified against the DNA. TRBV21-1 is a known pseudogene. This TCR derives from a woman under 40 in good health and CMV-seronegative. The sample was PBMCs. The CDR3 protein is CASSKGTESSYNEQFF. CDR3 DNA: TGTGCCAGCAGCAAAGGGACAGAGAGCTCCTACAATGAGCAGTTCTTC.